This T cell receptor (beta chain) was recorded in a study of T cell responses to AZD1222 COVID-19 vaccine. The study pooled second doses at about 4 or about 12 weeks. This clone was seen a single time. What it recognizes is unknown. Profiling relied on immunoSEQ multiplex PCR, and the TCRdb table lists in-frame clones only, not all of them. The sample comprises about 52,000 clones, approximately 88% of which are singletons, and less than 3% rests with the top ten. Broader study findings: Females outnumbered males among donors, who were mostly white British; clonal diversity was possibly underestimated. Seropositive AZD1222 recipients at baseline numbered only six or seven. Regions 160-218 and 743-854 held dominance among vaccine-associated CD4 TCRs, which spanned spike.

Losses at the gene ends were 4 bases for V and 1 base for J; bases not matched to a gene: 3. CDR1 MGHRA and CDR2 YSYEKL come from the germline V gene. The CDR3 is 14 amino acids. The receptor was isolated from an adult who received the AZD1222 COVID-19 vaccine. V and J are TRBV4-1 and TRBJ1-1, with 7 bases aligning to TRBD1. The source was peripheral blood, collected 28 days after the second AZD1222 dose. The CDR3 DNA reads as TGCGCCAGCAGCCTGGGACAGTGGAACACTGAAGCTTTCTTT. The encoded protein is CASSLGQWNTEAFF.